This entry lists 32 T cell receptor beta chains sequenced from one sample in a study of T cell responses to AZD1222 COVID-19 vaccine. Produced via immunoSEQ multiplex PCR; TCRdb's table is partial and in-frame only. The sample lists 100,000 to 150,000 clones, about 90% seen once, with about 4.4% in the top ten. The source was peripheral blood, collected on day 0 of MenACWY control vaccination. These receptors came from an adult in good health.

V and J are TRBV4-1 and TRBJ2-1; D is uncertain. Trimming shortened V by 0 bases and J by 0 bases, and 9 bases separated the two germline ends. The length of the CDR3 is 16 residues. In germline, CDR1 is MGHRA, CDR2 YSYEKL. CDR3 protein: CASSQDLKSSYNEQFF. The DNA for the CDR3 is TGCGCCAGCAGCCAAGATCTCAAAAGCTCCTACAATGAGCAGTTCTTC.

This chain joins TRBV11-3 and TRBJ2-1; a weak D match, TRBD1 (5 bases). The CDR3 totals 15 residues. Germline V CDR1 and CDR2: SGHNT, YENEEA. Trimming removed 3 bases from V and 2 bases from J, with 11 bases in between. The DNA of the CDR3 is TGTGCCAGCAGCTTGGGCCGACAGCCCTACAATGAGCAGTTCTTC. Residues: CASSLGRQPYNEQFF. The full variable domain, rest sourced from reference TRBV11-3 and TRBJ2-1, is EAGVVQSPRYKIIEKKQPVAFWCNPISGHNTLYWYLQNLGQGPELLIRYENEEAVDDSQLPKDRFSAERLKGVDSTLKIQPAELGDSAVYLCASSLGRQPYNEQFFGPGTRLTVL.

The V gene is TRBV6-5, the J gene TRBJ2-5; D possibly uses TRBD1 or TRBD2 (6 bases each). The CDR3 has 15 residues. The V end lost 2 bases, the J end lost 4 bases, and 14 bases lay between the germline ends. Germline CDR1 reads MNHEY; CDR2 reads SVGAGI. The CDR3 DNA follows: TGTGCCAGCAGTTACAGGGGGGTGGGAGGAGAGACCCAGTACTTC. Its translation is CASSYRGVGGETQYF.

A single count supports this clone. The chain employs TRBV29-1 and TRBJ2-7; D is uncertain. The germline V and J ends were trimmed by 3 bases and 1 base, with 7 bases remaining between them. The CDR3 spans 12 residues. Germline V lookup: CDR1 SQVTM, CDR2 ANQGSEA. The CDR3 loop is CSVEVGSYEQYF. The CDR3 DNA is TGCAGCGTTGAGGTCGGTTCCTACGAGCAGTACTTC.

This chain joins TRBV10-3 and TRBJ1-5; unclear D gene. CDR1 ENHRY and CDR2 SYGVKD come from the germline V gene. Trimming removed 2 bases at V and 0 bases at J, with 11 bases between. This CDR3 is 16 amino acids long. CDR3: CAISENSPNSNQPQHF. DNA of the CDR3: TGTGCCATCAGTGAGAATAGCCCGAATAGCAATCAGCCCCAGCATTTT.

The CDR3 nucleotides are TGTGCCATCAGTGAGTTGGGGCCCCCGAACACCGGGGAGCTGTTTTTT. This sequence encodes CAISELGPPNTGELFF. The chain employs TRBV10-3 and TRBJ2-2; D is perhaps TRBD1 (5 bases). The V gene lost 1 base and the J gene lost 0 bases, with 9 bases spanning the gap. The CDR3 length is 16 residues. Germline-derived CDR1 and CDR2 are ENHRY and SYGVKD.

This chain uses TRBV28 with TRBJ1-1; no clear D gene. Per germline, CDR1 MDHEN and CDR2 SYDVKM. CDR3 length equals 11 residues. Deletions cut 10 bases from V and 1 base from J, with 7 bases between. CDR3 region: CATEKNTEAFF. CDR3 nucleotide sequence: TGTGCCACCGAGAAGAACACTGAAGCTTTCTTT.

The V gene is TRBV24-1, the J gene TRBJ2-5; D is ambiguous. There are 13 residues in the CDR3. Germline values: CDR1 KGHDR, CDR2 SFDVKD. Trimming took off 3 bases at V and 0 bases at J, with 4 bases between the two ends. The CDR3 bases are TGTGCCACCAGTGATCAGTACCAAGAGACCCAGTACTTC. The encoded protein is CATSDQYQETQYF.

This chain joins TRBV5-6 and TRBJ1-6; TRBD1 is a possible D gene (6 bases). The CDR3 has 14 amino acids. V lost 2 bases to trimming and J lost 10 bases, with 13 bases between them. Germline assignment: CDR1 SGHDT and CDR2 YYEEEE. CDR3 amino acids: CASSFGGAGSPLHF. The CDR3 DNA reads as TGTGCCAGCAGCTTCGGGGGGGCAGGGTCACCCCTCCACTTT.

This clone was observed a single time. The V gene is TRBV28, the J gene TRBJ2-1; 11 bases are a match to TRBD2. J lost 1 base, V lost 8 bases, and 7 bases had no gene match. This CDR3 has 16 amino acids. Germline V gives CDR1 MDHEN, CDR2 SYDVKM. The chain's CDR3 is CASVARTSGSYNEQFF. The CDR3 region has the DNA TGTGCCAGCGTGGCACGGACTAGCGGGTCCTACAATGAGCAGTTCTTC.

The rearrangement links TRBV7-8 to TRBJ2-5, with no clear D. The germline CDR1 and CDR2 sequences are SGHVS and FQNEAQ. The V gene lost 7 bases and the J gene lost 3 bases, with 12 bases spanning the gap. CDR3 length equals 13 residues. The CDR3 sequence is CASTPVAKETQYF. CDR3 nucleotide sequence: TGTGCCAGCACCCCAGTGGCTAAAGAGACCCAGTACTTC. Full variable domain (rest looked up from reference TRBV7-8 and TRBJ2-5): GAGVSQSPRYKVAKRGQDVALRCDPISGHVSLFWYQQALGQGPEFLTYFQNEAQLDKSGLPSDRFFAERPEGSVSTLKIQRTQQEDSAVYLCASTPVAKETQYFGPGTRLLVL.

The sample holds a few counts of this clone. The V and J genes are TRBV5-1 and TRBJ2-1, with TRBD2 matching 7 bases. From germline, CDR1 is SGHRS and CDR2 YFSETQ. The CDR3 extends over 14 amino acids. V shed 0 bases, J shed 10 bases, and the junction held 7 bases outside the gene matches. The CDR3 sequence is CASSLVAGEWEQFF. The CDR3 nucleotides are TGCGCCAGCAGCTTGGTTGCGGGAGAGTGGGAGCAGTTCTTC.

V usage is TRBV28 and J usage is TRBJ1-5; perhaps TRBD1 as D (5 bases). The CDR3 sequence is 12 residues long. The germline V gene encodes CDR1 MDHEN and CDR2 SYDVKM. V was clipped by 6 bases and J by 6 bases, with 9 bases between them. CDR3 protein: CASRRDAQPQHF. CDR3 DNA: TGTGCCAGCAGGCGGGACGCTCAGCCCCAGCATTTT.

This rearrangement joins TRBV5-6 to TRBJ2-3, with D unresolved. The germline V gene has CDR1 SGHDT and CDR2 YYEEEE. Trimming shortened V by 4 bases and J by 8 bases, and 11 bases separated the two germline ends. The CDR3 is made up of 12 amino acids. CDR3 region: CASSQQRFTQYF. The CDR3 DNA reads as TGTGCCAGCAGCCAGCAGCGATTTACGCAGTATTTT.

The V gene is TRBV7-9, the J gene TRBJ2-3; D remains unclear. The CDR3 consists of 13 residues. The germline V and J ends were trimmed by 5 bases and 0 bases, with 6 bases remaining between them. Germline CDR1 SEHNR, CDR2 FQNEAQ (reference sequence). Written as DNA, the CDR3 is TGTGCCAGCAGCCACGCTAGCACAGATACGCAGTATTTT. Residues: CASSHASTDTQYF.

V usage is TRBV6-4 and J usage is TRBJ2-3, with 9 bases fitting TRBD1. The trim removed 7 bases at V and 4 bases at J, leaving 6 bases unmatched. From germline, CDR1 is MRHNA and CDR2 SNTAGT. This CDR3 contains 14 residues. The CDR3 is CASMRDRDADTQYF. Here the CDR3 DNA reads TGTGCCAGCATGAGGGACAGGGATGCAGATACGCAGTATTTT.

This clone was seen more than once but under ten times. The rearrangement joins TRBV5-1 to TRBJ1-3; 8 positions match TRBD1. Germline loops: CDR1 SGHRS, CDR2 YFSETQ. V shed 3 bases, J shed 3 bases, and the junction held 5 bases outside the gene matches. The CDR3 sequence is 15 residues long. CDR3 DNA sequence: TGCGCCAGCAGCTCCCAGGGGGCTGATGGAAACACCATATATTTT. It translates to CASSSQGADGNTIYF.

This clone was seen just once. The V and J genes are TRBV28 and TRBJ1-5; 10 nucleotides line up with TRBD1. The CDR3 spans 19 residues. Germline CDR1 is MDHEN and CDR2 is SYDVKM. J gave up 5 bases and V 5 bases, and 18 bases lay outside the gene matches. DNA of the CDR3: TGTGCCAGCAGTCCAACGTACACAAGGACAGGGGGAGGGGATCAGCCCCAGCATTTT. This translates into CASSPTYTRTGGGDQPQHF.

The DNA for the CDR3 is TGTGCCAGCAGTACTAGCGGGAGGAGGGACGAGCAGTACTTC. Amino acids: CASSTSGRRDEQYF. This rearrangement joins TRBV5-4 to TRBJ2-7; 12 nucleotides align to TRBD2. The V segment lost 5 bases and the J segment 5 bases; nucleotides outside the gene matches: 5. Germline-derived CDR1 and CDR2 are SGHNT and YYREEE (reference sequence). The CDR3 sequence is 14 residues long.

This chain connects TRBV18 to TRBJ2-3; perhaps TRBD1 as D (6 bases). V was clipped by 4 bases and J by 3 bases, with 8 bases between them. Germline CDR1 and CDR2: KGHSH and LQKENI. CDR3 length: 13 amino acids. In DNA, the CDR3 is TGTGCCAGCTCACAGCAGGGGACAGATACGCAGTATTTT. As protein: CASSQQGTDTQYF.

The genes are TRBV19 and TRBJ2-1; perhaps TRBD2 as D (5 bases). CDR3 length: 14 residues. The germline CDR1 and CDR2 sequences are LNHDA and SQIVND (reference sequence). V dropped 3 bases and J dropped 4 bases, with 10 bases sitting between them. CDR3 sequence reads: CASSILSGYNEQFF. For the CDR3, the DNA is TGTGCCAGTAGTATTTTGTCGGGGTACAATGAGCAGTTCTTC.

The chain has TRBV7-2 and TRBJ1-2, with a weak D call TRBD1 (6 bases). V gave up 5 bases and J gave up 1 base, with 8 bases separating them. The CDR3 sequence is 13 residues long. CDR1 SGHTA and CDR2 FQGNSA come from the germline V gene. The CDR3 protein is CASSIRGNYGYTF. In DNA form, the CDR3 reads TGTGCCAGCAGCATCAGGGGTAACTATGGCTACACCTTC.

V gene TRBV4-3 combines with J gene TRBJ1-1, with TRBD1 as a possible D gene (5 bases). Trimming took 1 base from V and 7 from J, leaving 10 bases between them. Looked up from germline, CDR1 is LGHNA and CDR2 is YSLEER. The CDR3 runs 13 residues. The CDR3 region is CASSQGGALEAFF. CDR3 bases: TGCGCCAGCAGCCAAGGAGGGGCCCTTGAAGCTTTCTTT.

This clone was found once. V is TRBV10-2 and J is TRBJ2-1; TRBD2 might be the D (5 bases). Trimming left V 3 bases short and J 0 bases short, with 9 bases between. The CDR3 runs to 15 residues. Germline CDR1 is WSHSY and CDR2 is SAAADI. This CDR3 reads CASSEIGISYNEQFF. As DNA, the CDR3 is TGCGCCAGCAGTGAAATCGGGATCTCCTACAATGAGCAGTTCTTC.

The V gene is TRBV2, the J gene TRBJ2-2; D unresolved. CDR1 is SNHLY and CDR2 is FYNNEI in the germline V gene. The CDR3 is 11 amino acids. Trimming took 7 bases from V and 7 from J, leaving 7 bases between them. CDR3 in amino acids: CASTLHGELFF. The CDR3 nucleotides are TGTGCCAGCACCCTACACGGGGAGCTGTTTTTT.

This rearrangement joins TRBV2 to TRBJ2-2, with TRBD1 matching 7 bases. There are 15 residues in the CDR3. V was clipped by 4 bases and J by 0 bases; unmatched bases: 2. Germline V CDR1 and CDR2: SNHLY, FYNNEI. CDR3 residues: CASSGQGSNTGELFF. Written as DNA, the CDR3 is TGTGCCAGCAGTGGACAGGGTTCGAACACCGGGGAGCTGTTTTTT.

The chain recombines TRBV29-1 with TRBJ2-6; D unclear. This CDR3 comprises 12 residues. V was trimmed by 5 bases and J by 4 bases, leaving 6 bases between them. Germline V gives CDR1 SQVTM, CDR2 ANQGSEA. The CDR3 coding sequence is TGCAGCGTTTCGCAAGGGGCCAACGTCCTGACTTTC. It codes for CSVSQGANVLTF.

The chain is built from TRBV7-6 and TRBJ2-1; D not resolved. V was clipped by 3 bases and J by 5 bases, with 8 bases between them. The V gene's germline CDR1 is SGHVS and CDR2 FNYEAQ. There are 13 residues in the CDR3. CDR3 protein: CASSLGLHNEQFF. The CDR3 nucleotides are TGTGCCAGCAGCTTGGGGTTACACAATGAGCAGTTCTTC.

The CDR3 reads CASSPYSGSNEQFF. For the CDR3, the DNA is TGTGCCAGCAGCCCATATAGCGGGAGTAATGAGCAGTTCTTC. The rearrangement uses TRBV9 and TRBJ2-1; 9 bases line up with TRBD2. V gave up 4 bases and J gave up 7 bases; unmatched junction bases: 6. The germline gives CDR1 SGDLS, CDR2 YYNGEE. The CDR3 sequence is 14 residues long.

The CDR3 loop is CASSAGTRHEQYF. The CDR3 DNA follows: TGTGCCAGCAGCGCCGGGACTAGACACGAGCAGTACTTC. This chain connects TRBV7-2 to TRBJ2-7, with 8 bases lining up with TRBD2. The CDR3 contains 13 residues. Germline CDR1 is SGHTA and CDR2 is FQGNSA. Unmatched junction bases numbered 5, after V lost 5 bases and J lost 5 bases. The full variable domain, its missing parts supplied by reference TRBV7-2 and TRBJ2-7, is GAGVSQSPSNKVTEKGKDVELRCDPISGHTALYWYRQSLGQGLEFLIYFQGNSAPDKSGLPSDRFSAERTGGSVSTLTIQRTQQEDSAVYLCASSAGTRHEQYFGPGTRLTVT.

Only a few counts were recorded for this clone. The identical CDR3 is also encoded by other nucleotide sequences in the sample. The chain carries TRBV13 and TRBJ2-2; 10 bases are a match to TRBD2. CDR1 is PRHDT, CDR2 FYEKMQ, per germline (reference sequence). The CDR3 runs to 15 residues. Trimming removed 0 bases from V and 5 bases from J; junction bases left unmatched: 0. This CDR3 reads CASSLGLAGTGELFF. CDR3 nucleotide sequence: TGTGCCAGCAGCTTAGGACTAGCGGGGACCGGGGAGCTGTTTTTT.

The genes are TRBV20-1 and TRBJ2-2; 7 bases agree with TRBD2. This CDR3 contains 15 residues. Germline CDR1 DFQATT, CDR2 SNEGSKA (reference sequence). V lost 3 bases, J lost 4 bases, and 8 bases stayed unmatched. This chain's CDR3 is CSASLGGGVTGELFF. As DNA, the CDR3 is TGCAGTGCTAGTTTGGGCGGGGGTGTCACCGGGGAGCTGTTTTTT.